The present T cell receptor (beta chain) was sequenced within a study of shared T cell receptors in the human thymus. The CDR3 runs to 11 residues. Trimming removed 8 bases from V and 4 bases from J, with 11 bases in between. Germline CDR1 DFQATT, CDR2 SNEGSKA (reference sequence). Sequenced by immunoSEQ multiplex PCR; TCRdb stores in-frame clones only, minus some. The table has approximately 730,000 clones, 70% to 90% seen once. This sample also appeared in a second study, on human thymus T cells. As that report states: Healthy Finnish infants undergoing corrective surgery for congenital heart defects provided the donor material. The study used thymus tissue resected during corrective heart surgery. It looked as if thymic and blood repertoires used V and J genes in a biased way.

The gene calls are TRBV20-1 and TRBJ2-5; tentatively, D is TRBD1 (5 bases). The sample consisted of thymocytes. This clonotype originated in a girl in the first two years of life with a congenital heart defect. In nucleotides, the CDR3 is TGCAGTCATCGTAGGGGAGAGACCCAGTACTTC. It is translated as CSHRRGETQYF.